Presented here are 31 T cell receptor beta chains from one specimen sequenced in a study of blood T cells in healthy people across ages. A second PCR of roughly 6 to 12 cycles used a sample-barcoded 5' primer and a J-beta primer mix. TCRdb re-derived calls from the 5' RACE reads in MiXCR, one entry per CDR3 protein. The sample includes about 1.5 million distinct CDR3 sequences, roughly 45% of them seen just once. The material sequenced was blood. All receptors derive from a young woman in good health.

The CDR3 protein is CASSYSTGEHTDTQYF. The CDR3 DNA is TGTGCCAGCAGTTACTCGACGGGAGAGCACACAGATACGCAGTATTTT. This chain uses TRBV6-6 with TRBJ2-3; TRBD2 is a possible D gene (6 bases). CDR1 and CDR2 (germline): MNHNY, SVGAGI (reference sequence). The CDR3 covers 16 residues. Trimming left V 0 bases short and J 2 bases short, with 12 bases between.

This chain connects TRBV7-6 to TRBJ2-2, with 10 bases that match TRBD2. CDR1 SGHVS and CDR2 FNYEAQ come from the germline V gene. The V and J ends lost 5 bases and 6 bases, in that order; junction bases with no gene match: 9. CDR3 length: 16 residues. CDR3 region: CASSLFRLAGAGELFF. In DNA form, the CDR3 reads TGTGCCAGCAGCCTCTTCCGGCTAGCGGGGGCCGGGGAGCTGTTTTTT.

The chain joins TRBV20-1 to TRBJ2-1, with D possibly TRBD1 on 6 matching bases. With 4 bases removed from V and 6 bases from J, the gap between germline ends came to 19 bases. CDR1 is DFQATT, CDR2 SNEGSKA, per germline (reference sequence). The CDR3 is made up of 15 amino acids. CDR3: CSAIRDILGGNEQFF. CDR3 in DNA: TGCAGTGCTATCCGGGACATTCTCGGAGGCAATGAGCAGTTCTTC.

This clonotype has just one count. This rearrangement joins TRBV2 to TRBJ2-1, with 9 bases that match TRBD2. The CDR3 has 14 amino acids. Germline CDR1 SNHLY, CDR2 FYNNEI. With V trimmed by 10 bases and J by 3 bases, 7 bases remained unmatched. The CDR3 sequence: CATSASGNYNEQFF. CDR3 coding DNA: TGTGCCACTTCGGCTAGCGGGAACTACAATGAGCAGTTCTTC.

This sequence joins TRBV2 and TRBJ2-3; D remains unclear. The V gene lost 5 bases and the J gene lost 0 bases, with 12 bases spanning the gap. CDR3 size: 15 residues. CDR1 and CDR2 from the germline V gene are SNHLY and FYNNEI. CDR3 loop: CASSIEASSTDTQYF. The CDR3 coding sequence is TGTGCCAGCAGTATTGAGGCTTCGAGCACAGATACGCAGTATTTT.

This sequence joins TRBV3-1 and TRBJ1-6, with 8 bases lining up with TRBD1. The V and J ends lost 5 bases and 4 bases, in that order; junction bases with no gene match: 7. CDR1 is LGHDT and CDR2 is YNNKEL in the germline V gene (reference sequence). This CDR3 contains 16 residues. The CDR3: CASSFGTGDYNSPLHF. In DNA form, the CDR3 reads TGTGCCAGCAGCTTTGGGACAGGTGATTATAATTCACCCCTCCACTTT. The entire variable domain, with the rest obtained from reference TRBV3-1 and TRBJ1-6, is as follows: DTAVSQTPKYLVTQMGNDKSIKCEQNLGHDTMYWYKQDSKKFLKIMFSYNNKELIINETVPNRFSPKSPDKAHLNLHINSLELGDSAVYFCASSFGTGDYNSPLHFGNGTRLTVT.

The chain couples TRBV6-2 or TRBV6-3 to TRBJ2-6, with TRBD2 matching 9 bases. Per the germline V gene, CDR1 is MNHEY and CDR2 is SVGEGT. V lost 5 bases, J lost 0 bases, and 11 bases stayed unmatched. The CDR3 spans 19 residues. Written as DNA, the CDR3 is TGTGCCAGCAGTAAGGTTTTGGTAGCGGGAGTCTCTGGGGCCAACGTCCTGACTTTC. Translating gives CASSKVLVAGVSGANVLTF.

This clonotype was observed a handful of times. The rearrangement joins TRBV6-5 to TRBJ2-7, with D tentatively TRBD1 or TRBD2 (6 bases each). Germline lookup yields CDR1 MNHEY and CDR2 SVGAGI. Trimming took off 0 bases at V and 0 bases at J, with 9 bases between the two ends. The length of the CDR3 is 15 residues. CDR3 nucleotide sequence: TGTGCCAGCAGTTACTCGTGGGGGGCCTCCTACGAGCAGTACTTC. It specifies CASSYSWGASYEQYF.

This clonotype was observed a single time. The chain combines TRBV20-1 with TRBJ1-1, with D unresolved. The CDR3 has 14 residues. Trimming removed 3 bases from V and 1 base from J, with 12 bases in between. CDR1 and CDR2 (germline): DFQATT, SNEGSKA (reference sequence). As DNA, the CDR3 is TGCAGTGCTAGGCTATCCGGATCGAACACTGAAGCTTTCTTT. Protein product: CSARLSGSNTEAFF.

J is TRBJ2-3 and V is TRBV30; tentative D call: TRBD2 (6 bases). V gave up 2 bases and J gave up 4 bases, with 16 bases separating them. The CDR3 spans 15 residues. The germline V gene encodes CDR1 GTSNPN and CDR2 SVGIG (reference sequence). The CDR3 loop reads CAWSPGLRGADTQYF. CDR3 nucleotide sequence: TGTGCCTGGAGTCCGGGACTCCGAGGGGCAGATACGCAGTATTTT.

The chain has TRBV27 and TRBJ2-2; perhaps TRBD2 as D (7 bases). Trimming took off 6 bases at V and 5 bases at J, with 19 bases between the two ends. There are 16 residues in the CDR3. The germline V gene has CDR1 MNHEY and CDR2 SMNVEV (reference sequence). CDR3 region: CASSPLAVGGTGELFF. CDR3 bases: TGTGCCAGCAGCCCTCTAGCGGTAGGGGGAACCGGGGAGCTGTTTTTT.

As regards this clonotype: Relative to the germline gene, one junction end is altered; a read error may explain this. CDR3 loop: CASCRRVAQETQYF. The CDR3 DNA reads TGTGCCAGCTGCAGGAGGGTGGCGCAAGAGACCCAGTACTTT. This chain joins TRBV6-5 and TRBJ2-5, with D possibly being TRBD2 (6 bases). CDR3 length: 14 amino acids. Germline assignment: CDR1 MNHEY and CDR2 SVGAGI.

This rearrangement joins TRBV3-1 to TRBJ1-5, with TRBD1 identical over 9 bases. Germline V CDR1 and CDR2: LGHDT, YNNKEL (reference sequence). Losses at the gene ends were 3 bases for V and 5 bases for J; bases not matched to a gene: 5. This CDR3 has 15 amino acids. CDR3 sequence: CASSQAGQGYQPQHF. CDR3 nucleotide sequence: TGTGCCAGCAGCCAGGCGGGACAGGGTTATCAGCCCCAGCATTTT. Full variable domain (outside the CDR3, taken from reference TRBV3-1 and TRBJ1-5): DTAVSQTPKYLVTQMGNDKSIKCEQNLGHDTMYWYKQDSKKFLKIMFSYNNKELIINETVPNRFSPKSPDKAHLNLHINSLELGDSAVYFCASSQAGQGYQPQHFGDGTRLSIL.

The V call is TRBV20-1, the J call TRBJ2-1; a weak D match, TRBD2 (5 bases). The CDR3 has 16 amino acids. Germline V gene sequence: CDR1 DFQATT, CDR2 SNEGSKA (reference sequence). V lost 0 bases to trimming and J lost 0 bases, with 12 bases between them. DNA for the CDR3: TGCAGTGCTAGAGATCGGAAGCGGAGCTCCTACAATGAGCAGTTCTTC. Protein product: CSARDRKRSSYNEQFF.

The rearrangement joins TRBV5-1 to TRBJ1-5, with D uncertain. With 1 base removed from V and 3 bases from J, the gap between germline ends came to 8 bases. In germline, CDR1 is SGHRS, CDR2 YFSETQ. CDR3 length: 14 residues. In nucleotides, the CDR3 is TGCGCCAGCAGCTTGCCCGGGGACAATCAGCCCCAGCATTTT. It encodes CASSLPGDNQPQHF.

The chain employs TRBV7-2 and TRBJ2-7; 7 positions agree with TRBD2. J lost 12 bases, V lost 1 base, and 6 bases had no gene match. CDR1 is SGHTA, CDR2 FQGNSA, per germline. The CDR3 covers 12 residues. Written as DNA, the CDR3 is TGTACCAGCAGCTTAGTGGTACTAGCGACGTACTTC. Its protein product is CTSSLVVLATYF.

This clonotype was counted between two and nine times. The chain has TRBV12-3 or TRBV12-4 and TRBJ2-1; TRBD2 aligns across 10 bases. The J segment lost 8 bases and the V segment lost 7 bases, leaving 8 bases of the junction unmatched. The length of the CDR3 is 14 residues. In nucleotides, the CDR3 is TGTGCCAGCACCCACTTAGCGGGGGGCTATGAGCAGTTCTTC. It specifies CASTHLAGGYEQFF.

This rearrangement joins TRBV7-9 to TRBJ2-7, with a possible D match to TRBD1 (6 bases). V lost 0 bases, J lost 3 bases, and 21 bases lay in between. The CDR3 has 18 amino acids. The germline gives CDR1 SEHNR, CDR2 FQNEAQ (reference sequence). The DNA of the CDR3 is TGTGCCAGCAGCTTAGCGCTGGGGGCTGGAAGGGGGTACTACGAGCAGTACTTC. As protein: CASSLALGAGRGYYEQYF.

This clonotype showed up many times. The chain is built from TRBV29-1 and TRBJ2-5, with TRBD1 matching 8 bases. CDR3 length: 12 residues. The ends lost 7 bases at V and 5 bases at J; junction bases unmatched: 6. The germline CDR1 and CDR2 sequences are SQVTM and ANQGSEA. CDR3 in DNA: TGCAGCGCCGCGACAGGGGCGGAGACCCAGTACTTC. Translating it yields CSAATGAETQYF.

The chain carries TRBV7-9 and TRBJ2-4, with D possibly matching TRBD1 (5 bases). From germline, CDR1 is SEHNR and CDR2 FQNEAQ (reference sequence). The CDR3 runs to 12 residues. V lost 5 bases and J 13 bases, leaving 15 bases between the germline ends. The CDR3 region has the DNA TGTGCCAGCAGCCCAGACAGCCTCCAGCAGTACTTC. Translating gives CASSPDSLQQYF.

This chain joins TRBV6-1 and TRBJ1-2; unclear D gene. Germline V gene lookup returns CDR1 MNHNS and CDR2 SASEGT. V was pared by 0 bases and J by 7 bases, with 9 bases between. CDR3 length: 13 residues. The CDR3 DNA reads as TGTGCCAGCAGTGAAGCCGGCAGTGGTGGCTACACCTTC. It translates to CASSEAGSGGYTF.

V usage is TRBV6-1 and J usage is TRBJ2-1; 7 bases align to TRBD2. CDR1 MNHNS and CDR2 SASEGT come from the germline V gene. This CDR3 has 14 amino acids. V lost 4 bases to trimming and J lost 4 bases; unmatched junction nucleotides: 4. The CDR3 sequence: CASSVTSAYNEQFF. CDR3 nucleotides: TGTGCCAGCAGTGTAACTAGCGCTTACAATGAGCAGTTCTTC.

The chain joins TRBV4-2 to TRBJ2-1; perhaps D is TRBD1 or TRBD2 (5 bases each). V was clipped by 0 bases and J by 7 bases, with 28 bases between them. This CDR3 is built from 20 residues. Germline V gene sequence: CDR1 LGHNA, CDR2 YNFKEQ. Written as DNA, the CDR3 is TGTGCCAGCAGCCAAGATTTAACTTTGGGGTTACGGGGCTTACGTAATGAGCAGTTCTTC. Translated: CASSQDLTLGLRGLRNEQFF.

The CDR3 nucleotides read TGCAGTGCCCTGGACAGGGGGCGGAACACCGGGGAGCTGTTTTTT. This sequence encodes CSALDRGRNTGELFF. The chain joins TRBV20-1 to TRBJ2-2, with TRBD1 matching 11 bases. The CDR3 length is 15 residues. Per germline, CDR1 DFQATT and CDR2 SNEGSKA (reference sequence). Trimming at V came to 6 bases and at J to 1 base, leaving 4 bases not matched to a gene.

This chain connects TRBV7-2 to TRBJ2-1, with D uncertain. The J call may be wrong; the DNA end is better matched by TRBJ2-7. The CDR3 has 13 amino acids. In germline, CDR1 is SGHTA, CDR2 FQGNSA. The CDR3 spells CASRAGGYNEQYF. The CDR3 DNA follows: TGTGCCAGCAGGGCCGGCGGTTACAATGAGCAGTACTTC.

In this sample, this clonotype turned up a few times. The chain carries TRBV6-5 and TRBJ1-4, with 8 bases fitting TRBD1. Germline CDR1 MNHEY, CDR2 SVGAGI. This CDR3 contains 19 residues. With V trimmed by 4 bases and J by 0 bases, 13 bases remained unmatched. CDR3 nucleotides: TGTGCCAGCAGTTCCACAGGGGGGTATGGAATAGCAACTAATGAAAAACTGTTTTTT. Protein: CASSSTGGYGIATNEKLFF.

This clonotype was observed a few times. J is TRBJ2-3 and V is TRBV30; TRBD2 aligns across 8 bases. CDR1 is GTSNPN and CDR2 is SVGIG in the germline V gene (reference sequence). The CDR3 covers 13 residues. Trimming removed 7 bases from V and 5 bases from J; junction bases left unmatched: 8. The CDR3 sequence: CASSRGGQDTQYF. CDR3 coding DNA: TGTGCCTCCTCCCGGGGGGGACAAGATACGCAGTATTTT.

DNA for the CDR3: TGTGCCAGCAGCCGGGACAGAATGGGGCACAATGAGCAGTTCTTC. Its translation: CASSRDRMGHNEQFF. The V and J genes are TRBV27 and TRBJ2-1; 7 positions agree with TRBD1. The CDR3 length is 15 residues. V trimming: 6 bases; J trimming: 5 bases; junction bases outside the gene matches: 10. Germline V lookup: CDR1 MNHEY, CDR2 SMNVEV (reference sequence).

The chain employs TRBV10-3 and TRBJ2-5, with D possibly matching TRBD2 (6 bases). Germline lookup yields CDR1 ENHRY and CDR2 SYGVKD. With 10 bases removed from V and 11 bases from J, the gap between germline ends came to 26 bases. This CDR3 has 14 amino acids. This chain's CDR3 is CATRAETRGTEQYF. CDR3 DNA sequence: TGTGCCACACGGGCAGAGACTAGAGGTACGGAGCAGTACTTC.

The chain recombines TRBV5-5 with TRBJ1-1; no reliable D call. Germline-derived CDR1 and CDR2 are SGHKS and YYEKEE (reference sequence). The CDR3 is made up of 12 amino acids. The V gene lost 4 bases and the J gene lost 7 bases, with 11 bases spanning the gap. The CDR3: CASSPWESEAFF. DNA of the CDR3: TGTGCCAGCAGCCCCTGGGAAAGTGAAGCTTTCTTT. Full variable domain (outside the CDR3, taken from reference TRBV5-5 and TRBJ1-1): DAGVTQSPTHLIKTRGQQVTLRCSPISGHKSVSWYQQVLGQGPQFIFQYYEKEERGRGNFPDRFSARQFPNYSSELNVNALLLGDSALYLCASSPWESEAFFGQGTRLTVV.

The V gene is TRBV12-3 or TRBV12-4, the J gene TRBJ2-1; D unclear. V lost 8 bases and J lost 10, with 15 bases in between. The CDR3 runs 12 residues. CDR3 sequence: CASVRTHGEQFF. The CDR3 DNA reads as TGTGCCAGCGTAAGAACGCACGGAGAGCAGTTCTTC.